This T cell receptor (beta chain) originates from a study of shared clonotypes between healthy human individuals. Study context: Participating donors consisted of a couple of women and a few men aged 18 to 49.

Study results and limitations: How much donors shared clonotypes was expected to be affected by sequencing depth.

The ends lost 2 bases at V and 5 bases at J; junction bases unmatched: 11. This CDR3 is 16 amino acids long. The germline gives CDR1 MDHEN, CDR2 SYDVKM. Genomic DNA belonging to each subset was distributed in equal measure over several immunoSEQ plates. The method was immunoSEQ multiplex PCR; TCRdb's version includes in-frame clones alone and lacks a portion of them. The sample yields approximately 2.3 million clones, approximately 93% seen once. Note on this clone: Antigen specificity is unknown.

The sample was naive CD4+ T cells from PBMCs. The subset was: CD45RA+ positively selected. This receptor was taken from a man aged 18-30 years in good health. Some clones in this sample may be carry-over from other donors' samples. V and J are TRBV28 and TRBJ2-7; 8 positions agree with TRBD1. CDR3 sequence: CASSLVEGQGRDEQYF. For the CDR3, the DNA is TGTGCCAGCAGTTTAGTAGAAGGACAGGGACGCGACGAGCAGTACTTC.